Shown below are 7 T cell receptor beta chains from a single sample sequenced in a study of cytomegalovirus exposure and HLA in healthy donors. This table comes from immunoSEQ multiplex PCR, and its TCRdb copy is limited to in-frame clones, with some not included. The repertoire consists of approximately 97,000 clones, with about 94% occurring once and the leading ten covering about 1.1%. Input material: PBMCs. The origin of the receptors is a woman in her twenties or thirties in good health and CMV-seropositive.

The J gene is TRBJ1-5, the V gene TRBV7-9; TRBD1 agrees at 11 bases. The CDR3 totals 15 residues. Trimming removed 5 bases from V and 6 bases from J; junction bases left unmatched: 6. Germline values: CDR1 SEHNR, CDR2 FQNEAQ (reference sequence). CDR3 bases: TGTGCCAGCAGCCTCGAGGGGACAGGGGGTCAGCCCCAGCATTTT. Translated, it gives CASSLEGTGGQPQHF. Full variable domain (remainder filled in from reference TRBV7-9 and TRBJ1-5): DTGVSQNPRHKITKRGQNVTFRCDPISEHNRLYWYRQTLGQGPEFLTYFQNEAQLEKSRLLSDRFSAERPKGSFSTLEIQRTEQGDSAMYLCASSLEGTGGQPQHFGDGTRLSIL.

This clone was observed a handful of times. The chain employs TRBV6-5 and TRBJ1-5; 7 bases align to TRBD1. The V gene's germline CDR1 is MNHEY and CDR2 SVGAGI. The CDR3 totals 13 residues. The V gene end was trimmed by 7 bases and the J gene end by 5 bases; junction bases not matched to a gene: 5. CDR3 region: CASTTGFHQPQHF. CDR3 sequence (DNA): TGTGCCAGCACGACAGGGTTCCATCAGCCCCAGCATTTT.

The rearrangement links TRBV19 to TRBJ2-1, with D unclear. V lost 3 bases and J 4 bases, leaving 19 bases between the germline ends. The length of the CDR3 is 17 residues. Germline lookup yields CDR1 LNHDA and CDR2 SQIVND (reference sequence). CDR3 protein: CASSILLLGSTYNEQFF. Here the CDR3 DNA reads TGTGCCAGTAGTATCCTCCTGCTGGGCTCCACTTACAATGAGCAGTTCTTC. The whole variable domain, filled in from reference TRBV19 and TRBJ2-1, reads DGGITQSPKYLFRKEGQNVTLSCEQNLNHDAMYWYRQDPGQGLRLIYYSQIVNDFQKGDIAEGYSVSREKKESFPLTVTSAQKNPTAFYLCASSILLLGSTYNEQFFGPGTRLTVL.

The chain carries TRBV11-2 and TRBJ2-1; perhaps TRBD2 as D (6 bases). The CDR3 sequence is 17 residues long. Germline loops: CDR1 SGHAT, CDR2 FQNNGV. The V end was cut by 7 bases, the J end by 0 bases, with 19 bases between. CDR3 DNA sequence: TGTGCCAGCACCCGCCAATTAGCGGCCACCTCCTACAATGAGCAGTTCTTC. It specifies CASTRQLAATSYNEQFF. The whole variable domain, remainder taken from reference TRBV11-2 and TRBJ2-1, is EAGVAQSPRYKIIEKRQSVAFWCNPISGHATLYWYQQILGQGPKLLIQFQNNGVVDDSQLPKDRFSAERLKGVDSTLKIQPAKLEDSAVYLCASTRQLAATSYNEQFFGPGTRLTVL.

V is TRBV4-3 and J is TRBJ2-7; D is unclear. The CDR3 is 16 residues long. The V and J ends lost 2 bases and 3 bases respectively, with 17 bases between them. The germline V gene has CDR1 LGHNA and CDR2 YSLEER. Here the CDR3 reads CASSQPLGARLYEQYF. The CDR3 DNA follows: TGCGCCAGCAGCCAACCGCTCGGAGCGCGCCTCTACGAGCAGTACTTC.

The chain joins TRBV5-1 to TRBJ2-7, with no clear D. Germline lookup yields CDR1 SGHRS and CDR2 YFSETQ. The germline V and J ends were trimmed by 4 bases and 7 bases, with 15 bases remaining between them. The CDR3 is 13 amino acids. The CDR3 DNA follows: TGCGCCAGCAGCCCAGATAAAGTTTGGGAGCAGTACTTC. As protein: CASSPDKVWEQYF.

Of note for this clone: The junction shows a germline mismatch at one end, possibly a read error. The chain couples TRBV6-6 to TRBJ1-5; no clear D. Germline CDR1 reads MNHNY; CDR2 reads SVGAGI (reference sequence). The CDR3 is 11 amino acids. The CDR3 coding sequence is TGTGCCAGCAATAGCGATCAGCCCCAGCATTTT. It codes for CASNSDQPQHF.